This T cell receptor beta chain derives from a study of T cell changes during pregnancy in multiple sclerosis. Profiled with immunoSEQ multiplex PCR; TCRdb holds only in-frame clones, not every one. The data contain around 60,000 clones, 80% to 95% of them seen just once; the ten biggest clones take up 1.4%. Germline CDR1 MNHEY, CDR2 SVGAGI. CDR3 length: 12 amino acids. V was pared by 6 bases and J by 3 bases, with 2 bases of the junction left unmatched. Here the sequenced sample was peripheral blood, taken in the second trimester of pregnancy. This chain uses TRBV6-5 with TRBJ2-7; 7 nucleotides match TRBD1. The TCR originated in a female donor with multiple sclerosis, enrolled in a pregnancy study. The CDR3, as DNA: TGTGCCAGCAGCCGGGACAGCTACGAGCAGTACTTC. Amino acids: CASSRDSYEQYF.